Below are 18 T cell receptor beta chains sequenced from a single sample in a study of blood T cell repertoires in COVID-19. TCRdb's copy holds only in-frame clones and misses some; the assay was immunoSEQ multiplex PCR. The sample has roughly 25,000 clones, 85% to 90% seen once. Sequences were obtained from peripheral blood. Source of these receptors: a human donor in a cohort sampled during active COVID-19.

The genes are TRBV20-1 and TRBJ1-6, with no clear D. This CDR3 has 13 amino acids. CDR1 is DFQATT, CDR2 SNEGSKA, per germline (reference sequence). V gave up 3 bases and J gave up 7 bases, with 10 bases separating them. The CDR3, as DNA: TGCAGTGCTAGTCTGGGCGAAAATTCACCCCTCCACTTT. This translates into CSASLGENSPLHF.

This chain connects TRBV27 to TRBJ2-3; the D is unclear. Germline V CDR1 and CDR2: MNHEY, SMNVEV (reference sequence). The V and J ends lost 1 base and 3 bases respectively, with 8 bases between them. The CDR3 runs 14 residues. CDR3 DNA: TGTGCCAGCAGTTTATATCCCCCGACAGATACGCAGTATTTT. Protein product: CASSLYPPTDTQYF.

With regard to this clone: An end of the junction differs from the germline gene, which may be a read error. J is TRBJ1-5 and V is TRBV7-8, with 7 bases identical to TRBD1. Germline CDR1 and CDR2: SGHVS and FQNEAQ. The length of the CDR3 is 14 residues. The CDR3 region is CASSQRGRNQSQHF. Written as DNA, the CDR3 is TGTGCCAGCAGTCAGAGGGGGCGGAATCAGTCCCAGCATTTT.

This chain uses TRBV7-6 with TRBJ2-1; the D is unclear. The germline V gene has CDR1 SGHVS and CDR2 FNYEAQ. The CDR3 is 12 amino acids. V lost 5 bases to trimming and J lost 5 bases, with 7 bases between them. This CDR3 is CASSQQDNEQFF. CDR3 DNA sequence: TGTGCCAGCAGCCAACAAGACAATGAGCAGTTCTTC.

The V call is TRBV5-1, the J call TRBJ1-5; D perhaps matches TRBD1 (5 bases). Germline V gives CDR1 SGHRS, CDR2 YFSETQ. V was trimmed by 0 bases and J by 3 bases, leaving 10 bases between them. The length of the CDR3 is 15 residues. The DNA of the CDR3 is TGCGCCAGCAGCTTGGATGGGGGGTACAATCAGCCCCAGCATTTT. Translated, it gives CASSLDGGYNQPQHF.

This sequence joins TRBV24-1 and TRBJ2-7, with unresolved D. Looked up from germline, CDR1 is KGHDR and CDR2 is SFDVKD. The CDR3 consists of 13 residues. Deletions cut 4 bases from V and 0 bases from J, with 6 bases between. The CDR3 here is CATSEGSSYEQYF. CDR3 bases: TGTGCCACCAGTGAGGGCAGCTCCTACGAGCAGTACTTC.

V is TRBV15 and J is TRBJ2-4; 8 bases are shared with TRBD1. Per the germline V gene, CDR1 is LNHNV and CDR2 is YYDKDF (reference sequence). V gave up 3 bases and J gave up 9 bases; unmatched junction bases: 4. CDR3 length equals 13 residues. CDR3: CATSSRQGSIQYF. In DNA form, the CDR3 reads TGTGCCACCAGCAGTCGACAGGGGAGCATTCAGTACTTC.

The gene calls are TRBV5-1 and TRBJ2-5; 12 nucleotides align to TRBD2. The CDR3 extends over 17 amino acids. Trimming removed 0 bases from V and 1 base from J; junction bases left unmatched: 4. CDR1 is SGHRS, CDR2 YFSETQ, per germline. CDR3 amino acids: CASSLVSSGGAQETQYF. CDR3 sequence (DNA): TGCGCCAGCAGCTTGGTATCTAGCGGGGGGGCCCAAGAGACCCAGTACTTC.

This CDR3 reads CASSPSGRGEAFF. CDR3 sequence (DNA): TGTGCCAGCAGCCCGAGTGGCAGGGGTGAAGCTTTCTTT. V and J are TRBV11-2 and TRBJ1-1, with D possibly being TRBD1 (6 bases). Trimming removed 5 bases at V and 7 bases at J, with 14 bases between. The germline CDR1 and CDR2 sequences are SGHAT and FQNNGV. The length of the CDR3 is 13 residues.

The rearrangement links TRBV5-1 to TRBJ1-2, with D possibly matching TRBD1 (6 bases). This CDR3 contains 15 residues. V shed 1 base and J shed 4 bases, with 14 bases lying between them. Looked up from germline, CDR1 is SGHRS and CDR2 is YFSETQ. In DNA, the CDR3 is TGCGCCAGCAGCTTGTTGGCAGGGGATCCCTATGGCTACACCTTC. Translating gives CASSLLAGDPYGYTF.

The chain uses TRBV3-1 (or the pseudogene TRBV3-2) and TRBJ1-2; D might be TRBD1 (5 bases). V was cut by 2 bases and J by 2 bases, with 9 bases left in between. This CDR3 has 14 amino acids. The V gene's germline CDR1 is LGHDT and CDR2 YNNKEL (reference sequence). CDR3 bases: TGTGCCAGCAGCCAAACAGGTCGGAACTATGGCTACACCTTC. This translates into CASSQTGRNYGYTF.

The CDR3 sequence: CASTGQGVGELFF. The CDR3 DNA reads as TGTGCCAGCACTGGACAGGGCGTCGGGGAGCTGTTTTTT. The chain is built from TRBV7-2 and TRBJ2-2; 8 bases line up with TRBD1. The trim removed 7 bases at V and 7 bases at J, leaving 5 bases unmatched. CDR1 and CDR2 from the germline V gene are SGHTA and FQGNSA. The CDR3 runs 13 residues.

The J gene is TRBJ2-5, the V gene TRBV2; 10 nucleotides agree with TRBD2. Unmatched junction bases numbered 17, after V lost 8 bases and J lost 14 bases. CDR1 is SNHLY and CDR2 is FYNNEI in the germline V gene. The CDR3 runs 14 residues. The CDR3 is CASASPSGGQRFYF. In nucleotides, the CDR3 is TGTGCCAGCGCCTCCCCTAGCGGGGGCCAACGTTTCTACTTC.

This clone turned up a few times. As DNA, the CDR3 is TGTGCCAGCAGCCCGGGAGGAGGGACAGGACAGCCCCAGCATTTT. This gives the protein CASSPGGGTGQPQHF. The rearrangement joins TRBV7-2 to TRBJ1-5, with 8 bases identical to TRBD1. CDR1 is SGHTA and CDR2 is FQGNSA in the germline V gene. The CDR3 totals 15 residues. Germline trimming cut 5 bases from V and 7 bases from J; bases unmatched to any gene: 10.

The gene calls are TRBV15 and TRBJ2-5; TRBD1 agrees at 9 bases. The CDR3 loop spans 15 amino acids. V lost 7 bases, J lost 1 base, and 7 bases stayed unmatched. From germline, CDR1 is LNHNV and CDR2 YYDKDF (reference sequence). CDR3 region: CATTKTGGSQETQYF. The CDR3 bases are TGTGCCACCACCAAGACAGGGGGAAGCCAAGAGACCCAGTACTTC.

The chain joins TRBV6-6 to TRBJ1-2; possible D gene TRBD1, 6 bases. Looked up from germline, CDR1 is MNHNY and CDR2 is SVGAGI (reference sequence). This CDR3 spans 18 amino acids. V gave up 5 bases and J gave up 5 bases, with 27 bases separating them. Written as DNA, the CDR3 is TGTGCCAGCAGTCCACGAATGGGGTCATGGGGGGGCGCATATGGCTACACCTTC. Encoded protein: CASSPRMGSWGGAYGYTF.

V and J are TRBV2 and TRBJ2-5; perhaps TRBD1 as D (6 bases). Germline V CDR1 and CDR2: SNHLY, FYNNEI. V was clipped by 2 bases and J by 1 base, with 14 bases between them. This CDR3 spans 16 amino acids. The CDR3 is CASSETRGRFQETQYF. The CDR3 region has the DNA TGTGCCAGCAGTGAAACCAGGGGACGGTTCCAAGAGACCCAGTACTTC.

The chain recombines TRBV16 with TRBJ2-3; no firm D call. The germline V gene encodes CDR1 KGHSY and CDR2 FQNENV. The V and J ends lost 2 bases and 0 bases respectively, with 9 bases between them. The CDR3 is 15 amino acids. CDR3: CASSQTQASTDTQYF. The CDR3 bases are TGTGCCAGCAGCCAAACGCAGGCGAGCACAGATACGCAGTATTTT.